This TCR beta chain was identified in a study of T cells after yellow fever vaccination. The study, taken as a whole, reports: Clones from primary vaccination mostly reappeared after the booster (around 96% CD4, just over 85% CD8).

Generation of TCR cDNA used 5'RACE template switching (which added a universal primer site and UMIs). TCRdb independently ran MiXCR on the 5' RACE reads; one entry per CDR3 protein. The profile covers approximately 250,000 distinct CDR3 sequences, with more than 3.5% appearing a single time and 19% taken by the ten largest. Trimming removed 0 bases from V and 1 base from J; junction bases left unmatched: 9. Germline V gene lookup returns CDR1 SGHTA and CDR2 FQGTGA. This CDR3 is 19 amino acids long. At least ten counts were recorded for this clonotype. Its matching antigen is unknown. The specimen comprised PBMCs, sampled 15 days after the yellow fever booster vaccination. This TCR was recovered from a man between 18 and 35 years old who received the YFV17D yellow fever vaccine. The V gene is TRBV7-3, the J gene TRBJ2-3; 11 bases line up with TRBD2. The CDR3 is CASSLTLGPTSGGTDTQYF. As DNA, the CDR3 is TGTGCCAGCAGCTTAACGTTGGGGCCGACTAGCGGGGGCACAGATACGCAGTATTTT.